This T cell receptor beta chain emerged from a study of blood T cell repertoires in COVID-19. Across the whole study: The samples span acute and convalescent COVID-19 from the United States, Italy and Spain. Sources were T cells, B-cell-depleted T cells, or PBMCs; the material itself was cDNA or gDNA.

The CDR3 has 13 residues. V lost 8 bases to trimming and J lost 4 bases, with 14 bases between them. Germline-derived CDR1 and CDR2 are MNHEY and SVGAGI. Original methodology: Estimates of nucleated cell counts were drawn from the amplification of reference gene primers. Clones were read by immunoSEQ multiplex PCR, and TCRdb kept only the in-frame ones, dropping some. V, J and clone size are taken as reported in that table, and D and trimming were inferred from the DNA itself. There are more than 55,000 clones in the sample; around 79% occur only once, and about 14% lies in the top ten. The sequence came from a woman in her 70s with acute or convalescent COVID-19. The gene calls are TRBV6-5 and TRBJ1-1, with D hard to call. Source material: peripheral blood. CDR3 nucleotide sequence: TGTGCCAGCGACCGACTGCTGATCACTGAAGCTTTCTTT. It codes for CASDRLLITEAFF.